These 25 T cell receptor beta chains originate from one sample sequenced in a study of blood T cells in healthy people across ages. Together with a sample-barcoded 5' primer, a J-beta primer mix was included in a second PCR lasting about 7 to 12 cycles. MiXCR was run by TCRdb on the 5' RACE reads, yielding one entry per CDR3 protein. The data hold more than 800,000 distinct CDR3 sequences, with around 26% observed a single time. Sequenced input: blood. These receptors were obtained from an elderly woman in good health.

This clonotype came up many times. CDR3: CSATLTRGPEKLFF. The CDR3 DNA reads TGCAGTGCTACCTTAACGAGAGGGCCGGAAAAACTGTTTTTT. The genes are TRBV20-1 and TRBJ1-4, with D uncertain. V lost 4 bases, J lost 8 bases, and 17 bases lay in between. This CDR3 has 14 residues. Germline CDR1 is DFQATT and CDR2 is SNEGSKA (reference sequence).

This clonotype has just a few counts. The J gene is TRBJ1-2, the V gene TRBV6-5; TRBD1 matches at 9 bases. The CDR3 has 15 amino acids. The J segment lost 7 bases and the V segment lost 0 bases, leaving 6 bases of the junction unmatched. CDR1 and CDR2 (germline): MNHEY, SVGAGI. CDR3 in amino acids: CASSYSTGGYSGYTF. The CDR3 DNA follows: TGTGCCAGCAGTTACTCAACAGGGGGCTATTCTGGCTACACCTTC.

This chain uses TRBV29-1 with TRBJ2-1; 9 bases map to TRBD2. This CDR3 is 14 amino acids long. Germline V gives CDR1 SQVTM, CDR2 ANQGSEA. V lost 3 bases, J lost 10 bases, and 10 bases stayed unmatched. CDR3 residues: CSVDWRGGVVEQFF. The DNA for the CDR3 is TGCAGCGTTGATTGGCGGGGGGGGGTTGTCGAGCAGTTCTTC.

This clonotype was detected ten times or more. V usage is TRBV6-1 and J usage is TRBJ2-1; no clear D gene. Germline CDR1 is MNHNS and CDR2 is SASEGT. V lost 1 base and J lost 10, with 14 bases in between. The length of the CDR3 is 14 residues. CDR3 residues: CASSEVGRRLEQFF. In DNA, the CDR3 is TGTGCCAGCAGTGAAGTAGGTAGGCGGCTAGAGCAGTTCTTC.

The chain combines TRBV5-1 with TRBJ1-1, with D tentatively TRBD1 (6 bases). Germline CDR1 is SGHRS and CDR2 is YFSETQ. This CDR3 contains 16 residues. V was cut by 1 base and J by 1 base, with 14 bases left in between. CDR3 sequence reads: CASSLRGVLRNTEAFF. CDR3 bases: TGCGCCAGCAGCTTGAGGGGGGTGCTTCGGAACACTGAAGCTTTCTTT.

The CDR3 here is CASSEARGFHAGTQYF. The CDR3 DNA reads as TGCGCCAGCAGCGAAGCGAGGGGGTTTCACGCGGGGACCCAGTACTTC. The chain uses TRBV5-1 and TRBJ2-4, with a weak D call TRBD1 (6 bases). The end of the DNA aligns better with TRBJ2-5, so the J call may be wrong. The CDR3 is made up of 16 amino acids. The germline CDR1 and CDR2 sequences are SGHRS and YFSETQ.

This clonotype was seen many times. The V and J genes are TRBV29-1 and TRBJ2-6, with a tentative D call TRBD2 (6 bases). Looked up from germline, CDR1 is SQVTM and CDR2 is ANQGSEA. The CDR3 runs 17 residues. Deletions cut 6 bases from V and 0 bases from J, with 18 bases between. CDR3 amino acids: CSVGSPGAGSGANVLTF. Here the CDR3 DNA reads TGCAGCGTCGGATCACCGGGAGCTGGCTCTGGGGCCAACGTCCTGACTTTC.

The rearrangement joins TRBV12-3 or TRBV12-4 to TRBJ2-4; perhaps TRBD1 as D (6 bases). The tail of the sequence fits TRBJ2-7 better, so the J call may be wrong. The CDR3 contains 12 residues. In nucleotides, the CDR3 is TGTGCCAGCAGTATATACAGGGACGAGCAGTACTTC. Residues: CASSIYRDEQYF.

This clonotype has at least ten counts. The V call is TRBV10-3, the J call TRBJ1-6; 9 nucleotides align to TRBD1. Looked up from germline, CDR1 is ENHRY and CDR2 is SYGVKD. The CDR3 length is 16 residues. With 0 bases clipped from V and 7 bases from J, the junction kept 4 bases outside the gene matches. The CDR3 nucleotides are TGTGCCATCAGTGAGTCTAACAGGGGGCGGAATTCACCCCTCCACTTT. It codes for CAISESNRGRNSPLHF.

On this clonotype itself: This sequence may be a read error, since a much larger clone differs from it by one base. This chain links TRBV10-3 with TRBJ2-1, with D uncertain. The CDR3 consists of 16 residues. Germline loops: CDR1 ENHRY, CDR2 SYGVKD. The ends were cut back, 7 bases at V and 3 bases at J, with 19 bases in the middle. CDR3 protein: CAIKAWGGEFYNEQFF. The CDR3 DNA follows: TGTGCCATCAAGGCATGGGGTGGGGAATTCTACAATGAGCAGTTCTTC.

A remark on this clonotype: A read error may explain this, as a much larger clone is one base away. The chain links TRBV27 to TRBJ1-2; 7 nucleotides line up with TRBD1. V lost 6 bases to trimming and J lost 4 bases; unmatched junction nucleotides: 5. CDR3 length: 13 amino acids. The germline CDR1 and CDR2 sequences are MNHEY and SMNVEV (reference sequence). In DNA, the CDR3 is TGTGCCAGCAGCCCGACAGGGCGCTATGGCTACACCTTC. Translation gives CASSPTGRYGYTF.

This clonotype came up many times. The rearrangement joins TRBV27 to TRBJ2-1; 7 positions match TRBD1. Germline V gene lookup returns CDR1 MNHEY and CDR2 SMNVEV (reference sequence). V shed 6 bases and J 4 bases; nucleotides not matched to a gene: 9. The CDR3 is 15 amino acids. The CDR3 nucleotides read TGTGCCAGCAGAGAACGACAGGGCCCATACAATGAGCAGTTCTTC. This translates into CASRERQGPYNEQFF.

The chain has TRBV6-5 and TRBJ2-3; D possibly corresponds to TRBD1 (5 bases). Between the trimmed V and J ends, which lost 4 bases and 5 bases, there was a span of 10 bases. Germline V lookup: CDR1 MNHEY, CDR2 SVGAGI. The CDR3 is 13 amino acids. In DNA, the CDR3 is TGTGCCAGCAGTTCCGGAGACAGAGATACGCAGTATTTT. It is translated as CASSSGDRDTQYF.

This chain joins TRBV3-1 and TRBJ2-2; TRBD1 or TRBD2 may be the D gene (6 bases each). The length of the CDR3 is 18 residues. Germline V gene lookup returns CDR1 LGHDT and CDR2 YNNKEL (reference sequence). Trimming took 4 bases from V and 4 from J, leaving 22 bases between them. For the CDR3, the DNA is TGTGCCAGCAGCCGCAGAGGGGGGACGGCTATGAGCACCGGGGAGCTGTTTTTT. It encodes CASSRRGGTAMSTGELFF.

The chain has TRBV9 and TRBJ2-3, with TRBD2 matching 14 bases. The CDR3 is 19 amino acids. With 1 base clipped from V and 3 bases from J, the junction kept 10 bases outside the gene matches. From germline, CDR1 is SGDLS and CDR2 YYNGEE. The CDR3 region has the DNA TGTGCCAGCAGCGTAACGATGACTAGCGGGGGGGCTGTGACAGATACGCAGTATTTT. Translating gives CASSVTMTSGGAVTDTQYF.

This clonotype was observed a handful of times. This chain connects TRBV11-2 to TRBJ1-2, with 7 nucleotides matching TRBD1. The V and J ends lost 5 bases and 2 bases, in that order; junction bases with no gene match: 11. The CDR3 spans 16 residues. The germline gives CDR1 SGHAT, CDR2 FQNNGV. The CDR3 reads CASSPPGQAFNYGYTF. CDR3 DNA sequence: TGTGCCAGCAGCCCCCCCGGACAGGCTTTCAACTATGGCTACACCTTC. The complete variable domain, with remaining parts taken from reference TRBV11-2 and TRBJ1-2, reads EAGVAQSPRYKIIEKRQSVAFWCNPISGHATLYWYQQILGQGPKLLIQFQNNGVVDDSQLPKDRFSAERLKGVDSTLKIQPAKLEDSAVYLCASSPPGQAFNYGYTFGSGTRLTVV.

The V and J genes are TRBV4-1 and TRBJ1-1; D gene ambiguous. With 0 bases removed from V and 8 bases from J, the gap between germline ends came to 10 bases. Germline V CDR1 and CDR2: MGHRA, YSYEKL. The CDR3 runs to 13 residues. CDR3: CASSQDPTTEAFF. DNA for the CDR3: TGCGCCAGCAGCCAAGACCCAACAACCGAAGCTTTCTTT.

About this clonotype itself: A single base separates this from a much larger clone, so it may be a read error. The V gene is TRBV15, the J gene TRBJ2-5, with D uncertain. Germline V gene lookup returns CDR1 LNHNV and CDR2 YYDKDF (reference sequence). This CDR3 comprises 15 residues. CDR3: CATSRENLPPETRYF. The CDR3, as DNA: TGTGCCACCAGCAGAGAGAACCTCCCTCCAGAGACCCGGTACTTC.

A remark on this clonotype: This may stem from a read error, because a much larger clone lies one nucleotide away. CDR3 DNA: TGCGCCAGCAGCTTAGGACAGGGAGCGTTTGATACGCGGTATTTT. Translation gives CASSLGQGAFDTRYF. The chain employs TRBV5-1 and TRBJ2-3; TRBD1 matches 8 bases. Looked up from germline, CDR1 is SGHRS and CDR2 is YFSETQ. The CDR3 is made up of 15 amino acids.

The sample holds many counts of this clonotype. The chain recombines TRBV29-1 with TRBJ2-1, with D possibly matching TRBD2 (6 bases). This CDR3 comprises 13 residues. Trimming took off 4 bases at V and 8 bases at J, with 15 bases between the two ends. Per the germline V gene, CDR1 is SQVTM and CDR2 is ANQGSEA. The CDR3 bases are TGCAGCGTTGCGCGCGGGGTGTTCGATGAGCAGTTCTTC. It yields the protein CSVARGVFDEQFF.

The chain has TRBV5-1 and TRBJ2-5; TRBD1 matches at 7 bases. After removal of 2 bases from V and 2 bases from J, the junction contained 6 bases not matched to a gene. The CDR3 is 15 residues long. The germline V gene encodes CDR1 SGHRS and CDR2 YFSETQ. CDR3 loop: CASSLGGSMQETQYF. The CDR3 DNA sequence: TGCGCCAGCAGCTTAGGGGGCTCGATGCAAGAGACCCAGTACTTC.

The J gene is TRBJ1-2, the V gene TRBV5-1; 8 nucleotides match TRBD1. CDR1 is SGHRS, CDR2 YFSETQ, per germline. The V segment lost 3 bases and the J segment 7 bases; nucleotides outside the gene matches: 11. This CDR3 is 15 amino acids long. CDR3 in DNA: TGCGCCAGCAGCTCGGGGACAGGTCCGGGTGGTGGCTACACCTTC. Its protein product is CASSSGTGPGGGYTF.

This chain uses TRBV5-1 with TRBJ1-6; perhaps TRBD1 as D (5 bases). Germline CDR1 SGHRS, CDR2 YFSETQ. Trimming removed 0 bases at V and 10 bases at J, with 14 bases between. The CDR3 loop spans 15 amino acids. In DNA, the CDR3 is TGCGCCAGCAGCTTGGAAGCAGGGAGAAAATCACCCCTCCACTTT. This gives the protein CASSLEAGRKSPLHF.

The rearrangement joins TRBV20-1 to TRBJ2-1; 11 bases fit TRBD1. Germline V gives CDR1 DFQATT, CDR2 SNEGSKA (reference sequence). Trimming at V came to 6 bases and at J to 5 bases, leaving 9 bases not matched to a gene. The CDR3 totals 15 residues. The CDR3 DNA reads TGCAGTGCCTTGGACAGGGGGCAAAGCCACAATGAGCAGTTCTTC. This gives the protein CSALDRGQSHNEQFF.

Many counts were recorded for this clonotype. The chain recombines TRBV6-1 with TRBJ2-5, with TRBD2 matching over 14 bases. There are 16 residues in the CDR3. Germline V gene data show CDR1 as MNHNS and CDR2 as SASEGT. With 5 bases clipped from V and 3 bases from J, the junction kept 5 bases outside the gene matches. The CDR3 region has the DNA TGTGCCAGCAGTTCCCAGGGACTAGCGGGGGAAGAGACCCAGTACTTC. Amino acids: CASSSQGLAGEETQYF.